What follows is one TCR beta chain and its context. Its antigen remains unknown. Assay: immunoSEQ multiplex PCR; the TCRdb copy retains only in-frame clones and omits some. The sample contains some 86,000 clones, roughly 89% of which appear only once. The sample is drawn from a study of graft-versus-host responses after intestinal transplantation. Background on the study: Anti-thymocyte globulin induction preceded approximately three years of tacrolimus and steroid maintenance in all recipients.

V dropped 4 bases and J dropped 8 bases, with 14 bases sitting between them. Germline V gene data show CDR1 as LNHDA and CDR2 as SQIVND (reference sequence). This CDR3 region has 13 residues. The TCR originated in a human donor who received an intestinal transplant. The gene calls are TRBV19 and TRBJ1-2, with TRBD1 as a possible D gene (6 bases). This sample comprised unstimulated CD4+ T cells sorted from spleen or lymph node cells, obtained before intestinal transplant. The CDR3 DNA is TGTGCCAGTAGTAACCGACCGCAGGGGGGCTACACCTTC. This gives the protein CASSNRPQGGYTF.